Listed below are T cell receptor beta chains from one sample, sequenced in a study of T cells after yellow fever vaccination. MiXCR, applied by TCRdb to the 5' RACE reads, yields one record per CDR3 protein. This sample has hundreds of thousands of distinct CDR3 sequences, with more than 3% found just once. Sequencing used PBMCs, obtained on the day of the yellow fever booster vaccination. The receptors shown here come from a man younger than 35 who received the YFV17D yellow fever vaccine. CDR3s include the opening cysteine and the closing phenylalanine or tryptophan. Fields, in order: D gene, clone size, V gene, J gene, CDR3 protein, CDR3 DNA. The D gene is left open where the match is weak. Only some rows state a clone size, as once, few, many or a class for expanded clones.

NA	NA	TRBV7-2	TRBJ1-5	CASSLAEHQPQHF	TGTGCCAGCAGCTTAGCCGAACATCAGCCCCAGCATTTT
NA	few	TRBV5-4	TRBJ1-1	CATERNTEAFF	TGTGCCACCGAGAGAAACACTGAAGCTTTCTTT
NA	many	TRBV6-6	TRBJ1-5	CASSYSGFDNQPQHF	TGTGCCAGCAGTTACTCAGGGTTCGACAATCAGCCCCAGCATTTT
NA	NA	TRBV7-2	TRBJ2-5	CASSRTHRKIETQYF	TGTGCCAGCAGTCGAACACACAGGAAAATAGAGACCCAGTACTTC
NA	NA	TRBV29-1	TRBJ2-7	CSVEGLTYEQYF	TGCAGCGTTGAGGGCTTAACCTACGAGCAGTACTTC
NA	many	TRBV29-1	TRBJ1-1	CSVAPPGQEAFF	TGCAGCGTTGCCCCCCCCGGTCAAGAAGCTTTCTTT
TRBD2	few	TRBV20-1	TRBJ2-1	CSASQRGVGNEQFF	TGCAGTGCTAGTCAGCGGGGGGTCGGTAATGAGCAGTTCTTC
NA	many	TRBV19	TRBJ2-4	CASSSLVAKNIQYF	TGTGCCAGTAGTTCCCTGGTAGCCAAAAACATTCAGTACTTC
TRBD1	many	TRBV7-2	TRBJ2-1	CASSFDRGPYNEQFF	TGTGCCAGCAGCTTTGACAGGGGACCCTACAATGAGCAGTTCTTC
NA	many	TRBV9	TRBJ2-3	CASSGDTPADTQYF	TGTGCCAGCAGCGGTGATACCCCGGCGGATACGCAGTATTTT
NA	many	TRBV5-1	TRBJ2-7	CASSLEAGVGYEQYF	TGCGCCAGCAGCTTGGAGGCAGGGGTTGGGTACGAGCAGTACTTC
NA	many	TRBV12-3/TRBV12-4	TRBJ1-2	CASSPRVNYGYTF	TGTGCCAGCAGTCCACGAGTTAACTATGGCTACACCTTC
NA	NA	TRBV12-3/TRBV12-4	TRBJ2-1	CASKLVDEQFF	TGTGCCAGCAAATTGGTTGATGAGCAGTTCTTC
TRBD1	NA	TRBV3-1	TRBJ1-2	CASSQGTGSPYGYTF	TGTGCCAGCAGCCAAGGGACAGGGAGTCCCTATGGCTACACCTTC
NA	many	TRBV27	TRBJ2-7	CASSLIRGAHEQYF	TGTGCCAGCAGTTTAATCAGGGGAGCTCATGAGCAGTACTTC
NA	few	TRBV18	TRBJ1-1	CASSPATTGQRAEAFF	TGTGCCAGCTCACCCGCCACTACCGGACAAAGAGCTGAAGCTTTCTTT
TRBD1	few	TRBV4-2	TRBJ2-5	CASSQARGLGETQYF	TGTGCCAGCAGCCAAGCAAGGGGGCTAGGGGAGACCCAGTACTTC
NA	few	TRBV28	TRBJ2-5	CASSLGPIRTQYF	TGTGCCAGCAGTCTTGGCCCGATAAGGACCCAGTACTTC
NA	few	TRBV3-1	TRBJ1-2	CASSPTNRGMAYGYTF	TGTGCCAGCAGCCCAACAAACCGGGGTATGGCCTATGGCTACACCTTC
NA	many	TRBV28	TRBJ1-2	CASSSQGSYGYTF	TGTGCCAGCAGTTCACAGGGCTCCTATGGCTACACCTTC
NA	many	TRBV20-1	TRBJ2-2	CSALLGTGELFF	TGCAGTGCTCTACTAGGCACCGGGGAGCTGTTTTTT
NA	many	TRBV5-1	TRBJ2-3	CASRLSSTDTQYF	TGCGCCAGCCGGCTTTCTAGCACAGATACGCAGTATTTT
TRBD2	few	TRBV12-3/TRBV12-4	TRBJ2-1	CASSRAGGRPWIF	TGTGCCAGCAGCCGAGCGGGGGGGCGGCCCTGGATCTTC
TRBD1	many	TRBV12-3/TRBV12-4	TRBJ2-2	CASSIPGGRATGELFF	TGTGCCAGCAGTATCCCAGGGGGCCGGGCCACCGGGGAGCTGTTTTTT
NA	many	TRBV5-1	TRBJ1-1	CASSPYINTEAFF	TGCGCCAGCAGCCCCTACATAAACACTGAAGCTTTCTTT
TRBD2	many	TRBV24-1	TRBJ2-1	CATSDAGTSGGAYNEQFF	TGTGCCACCAGTGATGCCGGGACTAGCGGGGGGGCCTACAATGAGCAGTTCTTC
NA	many	TRBV5-1	TRBJ2-3	CASSLGSDTQYF	TGCGCCAGCAGCCTGGGGTCAGATACGCAGTATTTT
NA	many	TRBV19	TRBJ2-2	CASSIVRGAGELFF	TGTGCCAGTAGTATTGTCCGAGGGGCCGGGGAGCTGTTTTTT
NA	many	TRBV5-6	TRBJ2-5	CASTPSDSRYQETQYF	TGTGCCAGCACCCCTTCGGACAGTCGGTACCAAGAGACCCAGTACTTC
NA	many	TRBV2	TRBJ1-2	CASGWTLGGYTF	TGTGCCAGCGGATGGACTTTGGGGGGCTACACCTTC
NA	many	TRBV7-9	TRBJ1-4	CASRGASTNEKLFF	TGTGCCAGCAGAGGGGCCTCAACTAATGAAAAACTGTTTTTT
TRBD1	many	TRBV28	TRBJ2-4	CASSSPRTGGGHYIQYF	TGTGCCAGCAGTTCCCCTCGGACAGGGGGCGGCCACTACATTCAGTACTTC
TRBD1	many	TRBV7-2	TRBJ2-2	CASSIGTGNTGELFF	TGTGCCAGCAGCATTGGGACAGGGAACACCGGGGAGCTGTTTTTT
TRBD2	NA	TRBV5-4	TRBJ2-3	CASSFGTRADTQYF	TGTGCCAGCAGCTTCGGGACTAGAGCCGATACGCAGTATTTT
NA	few	TRBV19	TRBJ1-3	CASSRTPRSGNTIYF	TGTGCCAGTAGTCGAACGCCGAGATCTGGAAACACCATATATTTT
TRBD2	many	TRBV5-1	TRBJ2-1	CASSRGGNNEQFF	TGCGCCAGCAGCCGGGGGGGCAACAATGAGCAGTTCTTC
TRBD2	many	TRBV11-2	TRBJ2-1	CASSLAWTSGGARSYNEQFF	TGTGCCAGCAGCTTAGCTTGGACTAGCGGGGGGGCGAGGTCCTACAATGAGCAGTTCTTC